These T cell receptor beta chains were read from a single sample in a study of metastatic and nonmetastatic thyroid tumors. TCRdb re-clonotyped the PCR reads via MiXCR. The top ten clones hold approximately 8% of a sample with 14,000 to 15,000 clones, around 25% of them seen once. Source material: tumor tissue. The receptors derive from a female donor with papillary thyroid cancer or a benign thyroid nodule (not recorded which). Some clones in this sample may be carry-over from other donors' samples. Both conserved end residues are part of each CDR3. Each record gives: clone size, J gene, V gene, D gene, CDR3 DNA, CDR3 protein. The D gene is left open where the match is weak. Rows may omit the clone size; those that give it use once, few, many or a size class.

clone size: many
J gene: TRBJ2-5
V gene: TRBV2
D gene: NA
CDR3 DNA: TGTGCCAGCAGCCGGGACCCCGGGGGAGAGACCCAGTACTTC
CDR3 protein: CASSRDPGGETQYF

clone size: many
J gene: TRBJ2-4
V gene: TRBV5-1
D gene: NA
CDR3 DNA: TGCGCCAGCAGCTTGGATTCCGGGAACATTCAGTACTTC
CDR3 protein: CASSLDSGNIQYF

clone size: large
J gene: TRBJ1-1
V gene: TRBV20-1
D gene: NA
CDR3 DNA: TGCAGTGCTAGAGACGGGACAAGCCTGAACACTGAAGCTTTCTTT
CDR3 protein: CSARDGTSLNTEAFF

clone size: few
J gene: TRBJ1-1
V gene: TRBV10-3
D gene: NA
CDR3 DNA: TGTGCCATCAGGGGGGGGGAGGCCATGAACACTGAAGCTTTCTTT
CDR3 protein: CAIRGGEAMNTEAFF

clone size: many
J gene: TRBJ2-2
V gene: TRBV7-2
D gene: TRBD2
CDR3 DNA: TGTGCCAGCAGCTTAGGGACTAGCGGGACGCTCACCGGGGAGCTGTTTTTT
CDR3 protein: CASSLGTSGTLTGELFF

clone size: few
J gene: TRBJ1-5
V gene: TRBV10-3
D gene: NA
CDR3 DNA: TGTGCCATCAGTGAGGAGGGGATTCAGCCCCAGCATTTT
CDR3 protein: CAISEEGIQPQHF

clone size: medium-sized
J gene: TRBJ1-2
V gene: TRBV6-1
D gene: NA
CDR3 DNA: TGTGCCAGCAGTGAAAGCTGGGGCAGCTATGGCTACACCTTC
CDR3 protein: CASSESWGSYGYTF

clone size: few
J gene: TRBJ2-7
V gene: TRBV18
D gene: NA
CDR3 DNA: TGTGCCAGCTCACAACTACCGGGACCGGGTAACTACGAGCAGTACTTC
CDR3 protein: CASSQLPGPGNYEQYF

clone size: few
J gene: TRBJ2-7
V gene: TRBV24-1
D gene: NA
CDR3 DNA: TGTGCCACCAGTGATTTAGAAGAGCAGTACTTC
CDR3 protein: CATSDLEEQYF

clone size: medium-sized
J gene: TRBJ2-6
V gene: TRBV6-2/TRBV6-3
D gene: NA
CDR3 DNA: TGTGCCAGCAGTTACTCGGTTGCCGGGCCCCCCGGGGCCAACGTCCTGACTTTC
CDR3 protein: CASSYSVAGPPGANVLTF

clone size: medium-sized
J gene: TRBJ2-2
V gene: TRBV6-5
D gene: NA
CDR3 DNA: TGTGCCAGCAGTTACAGGGAGTTGTACACCGGGGAGCTGTTTTTT
CDR3 protein: CASSYRELYTGELFF

clone size: many
J gene: TRBJ2-7
V gene: TRBV20-1
D gene: NA
CDR3 DNA: TGCAGTGCCCCCGGAGGAGAGCGGTACGAGCAGTACTTC
CDR3 protein: CSAPGGERYEQYF

clone size: many
J gene: TRBJ2-3
V gene: TRBV6-4
D gene: NA
CDR3 DNA: TGTGCCAGCAGTGACAGGGCAGAAGCAGATACGCAGTATTTT
CDR3 protein: CASSDRAEADTQYF

clone size: medium-sized
J gene: TRBJ2-5
V gene: TRBV19
D gene: NA
CDR3 DNA: TGTGCCAGTAGTATAGAGCCCGGGGGGACCCAGTACTTC
CDR3 protein: CASSIEPGGTQYF

clone size: NA
J gene: TRBJ1-2
V gene: TRBV27
D gene: NA
CDR3 DNA: TGTGCCAGCAGTTTATGGGCAGGCACTACCTATGGCTACACCTTC
CDR3 protein: CASSLWAGTTYGYTF

clone size: medium-sized
J gene: TRBJ2-7
V gene: TRBV12-3/TRBV12-4
D gene: TRBD1
CDR3 DNA: TGTGCCAGCAGTTTTGGGACAGGTGAATACGAGCAGTACTTC
CDR3 protein: CASSFGTGEYEQYF

clone size: NA
J gene: TRBJ2-1
V gene: TRBV11-2
D gene: TRBD2
CDR3 DNA: TGTGCCAGCAGTCGCACTAGCGGGCCTAGCTCCTACAATGAGCAGTTCTTC
CDR3 protein: CASSRTSGPSSYNEQFF

clone size: NA
J gene: TRBJ1-5
V gene: TRBV4-1
D gene: TRBD1
CDR3 DNA: TGCGCCAGCAGCCAAGACCCGGGACAGTCTGGGCAGCCCCAGCATTTT
CDR3 protein: CASSQDPGQSGQPQHF

clone size: many
J gene: TRBJ2-1
V gene: TRBV28
D gene: NA
CDR3 DNA: TGTGCCAGCAGTTCGCCCAGGAAGCTTTACAATGAGCAGTTCTTC
CDR3 protein: CASSSPRKLYNEQFF

clone size: medium-sized
J gene: TRBJ1-5
V gene: TRBV19
D gene: NA
CDR3 DNA: TGTGCCAGTAGTATGGGGGAGGGCATAAGCAATCAGCCCCAGCATTTT
CDR3 protein: CASSMGEGISNQPQHF

clone size: NA
J gene: TRBJ2-7
V gene: TRBV28
D gene: NA
CDR3 DNA: TGTGCCAGCAGTTTAACCGGGAACCTGAACTACGAGCAGTACTTC
CDR3 protein: CASSLTGNLNYEQYF

clone size: NA
J gene: TRBJ1-2
V gene: TRBV18
D gene: NA
CDR3 DNA: TGTGCCAGCTCACGGGGCCTGGGCTACACCTTC
CDR3 protein: CASSRGLGYTF

clone size: many
J gene: TRBJ2-1
V gene: TRBV5-6
D gene: NA
CDR3 DNA: TGTGCCAGCAGCTTGGAGGGGCCAAGCTCCTACAATGAGCAGTTCTTC
CDR3 protein: CASSLEGPSSYNEQFF

clone size: many
J gene: TRBJ2-1
V gene: TRBV7-6
D gene: NA
CDR3 DNA: TGTGCCAGCAGCTTAGGAACACGCGAGCAGTTCTTC
CDR3 protein: CASSLGTREQFF

clone size: many
J gene: TRBJ2-7
V gene: TRBV10-3
D gene: NA
CDR3 DNA: TGTGCCATCAGTGGACCACCTGGGGGCCCTTCTCTCTACGAGCAGTACTTC
CDR3 protein: CAISGPPGGPSLYEQYF

clone size: many
J gene: TRBJ2-7
V gene: TRBV5-4
D gene: NA
CDR3 DNA: TGTGCCAGCAGCTTGTACATGCGGGAAGACAACGAGCAGTACTTC
CDR3 protein: CASSLYMREDNEQYF

clone size: NA
J gene: TRBJ2-2
V gene: TRBV6-1
D gene: NA
CDR3 DNA: TGTGCCACCAATACAATAGGGGTAAACACCGGGGAGCTGTTTTTT
CDR3 protein: CATNTIGVNTGELFF

clone size: NA
J gene: TRBJ2-7
V gene: TRBV4-2
D gene: TRBD2
CDR3 DNA: TGTGCCAGCAGTTCCCCGGCCAGCGGGGGGTCCTCCTACGAGCAGTACTTC
CDR3 protein: CASSSPASGGSSYEQYF

clone size: NA
J gene: TRBJ2-3
V gene: TRBV20-1
D gene: TRBD2
CDR3 DNA: TGCAGTGCTAGAGATCGAGCGGGAATGGGCACAGATACGCAGTATTTT
CDR3 protein: CSARDRAGMGTDTQYF